This TCR beta chain was captured by sequencing in a study of blood T cells in healthy people across ages. Trimming removed 4 bases at V and 0 bases at J, with 7 bases between. This CDR3 is 15 amino acids long. Germline CDR1 reads SGHDN; CDR2 reads FVKESK. This clonotype occurred a few times. A second PCR, run for roughly 7 to 12 cycles, used a sample-barcoded 5' primer plus a J-beta primer mix. CDR3-containing paired-end reads numbering at least 2.5 million came from each sample. TCRdb re-called the 5' RACE reads with MiXCR, one entry per CDR3 protein. Of about 1,500,000 distinct CDR3 sequences in the sample, roughly 27% were seen once.

V usage is TRBV14 and J usage is TRBJ1-6; D is unclear. The clonotype comes from a woman aged 25 to 39 in good health. The sequenced material came from blood. The CDR3: CASSRESSYNSPLHF. CDR3 DNA: TGTGCCAGCAGCCGCGAGAGCTCCTATAATTCACCCCTCCACTTT.